The entry below gives a single T cell receptor (beta chain) sequence along with its context. No antigen is known for it. V was trimmed by 0 bases and J by 9 bases, leaving 15 bases between them. This CDR3 has 14 amino acids. Germline CDR1 reads GTSNPN; CDR2 reads SVGIG (reference sequence). The sample originates from a study of OX40 agonist ivuxolimab in advanced cancers. For the study at large: Among those treated, three patients had partial responses, one with hepatocellular carcinoma and two with cutaneous melanoma.

TCRdb's copy holds only in-frame clones and misses some; the assay was immunoSEQ multiplex PCR. Among roughly 100,000 clones listed, roughly 87% were seen once. Findings and limits, study-wide: With doses of 0.1-3.0 mg/kg, partial responders showed among the lowest clonal expansion. Compared with CD4+, CD8+ T cells on average had more expanded clones.

This receptor was identified in an adult with an advanced solid tumor such as melanoma, head and neck, liver or kidney cancer. The source was CD4+ or CD8+ T cells sorted from blood, collected in a trial of the OX40 agonist ivuxolimab. The V gene is TRBV30, the J gene TRBJ1-5; the D is unclear. This CDR3 reads CAWSVGGNWPPQHF. The CDR3 DNA is TGTGCCTGGAGTGTAGGAGGTAACTGGCCGCCCCAGCATTTT.